The TCR beta chain under discussion was sequenced for a study of blood T cell repertoires in COVID-19. Deletions cut 8 bases from V and 8 bases from J, with 24 bases between. The CDR3 covers 15 residues. Germline V lookup: CDR1 MNHEY, CDR2 SVGAGI. The age range of participants was 18 to 89 years, with residence in about two dozen US areas. The protocol was immunoSEQ multiplex PCR, while the TCRdb copy is restricted to in-frame clones and leaves out a portion. Of over 250,000 clones in the sample, around 90% are singletons; the top ten hold under 2.5%. The clonotype comes from a woman aged 55 to 70 in a cohort exposed to, infected with or recovered from COVID-19 (not recorded which). Material: PBMCs or T cells enriched from blood (not recorded which). The V and J genes are TRBV6-5 and TRBJ1-2; D not resolved. The CDR3 sequence is CASAIDFIGRKGYTF. In DNA, the CDR3 is TGTGCCAGCGCGATCGACTTCATTGGGAGGAAGGGCTACACCTTC.